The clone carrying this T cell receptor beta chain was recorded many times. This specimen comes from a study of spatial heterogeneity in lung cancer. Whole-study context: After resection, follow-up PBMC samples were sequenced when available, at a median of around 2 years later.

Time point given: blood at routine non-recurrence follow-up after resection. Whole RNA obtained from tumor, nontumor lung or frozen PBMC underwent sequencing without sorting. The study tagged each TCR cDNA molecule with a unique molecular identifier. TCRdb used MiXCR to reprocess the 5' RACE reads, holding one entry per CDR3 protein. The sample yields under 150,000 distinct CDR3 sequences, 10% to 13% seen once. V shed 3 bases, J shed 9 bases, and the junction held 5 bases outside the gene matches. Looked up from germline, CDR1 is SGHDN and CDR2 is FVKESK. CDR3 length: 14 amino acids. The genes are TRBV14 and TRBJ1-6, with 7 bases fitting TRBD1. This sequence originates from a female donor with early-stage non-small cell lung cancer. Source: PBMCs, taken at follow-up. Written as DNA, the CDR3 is TGTGCCAGCAGCCAGACAGGGCGAGGTTCACCCCTCCACTTT. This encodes CASSQTGRGSPLHF. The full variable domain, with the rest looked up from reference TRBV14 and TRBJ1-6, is EAGVTQFPSHSVIEKGQTVTLRCDPISGHDNLYWYRRVMGKEIKFLLHFVKESKQDESGMPNNRFLAERTGGTYSTLKVQPAELEDSGVYFCASSQTGRGSPLHFGNGTRLTVT.